This T cell receptor beta chain was captured in a study of cytomegalovirus exposure and HLA in healthy donors. This PCR relied on a set of 60 Vbeta primers and 13 Jbeta primers. The protocol was immunoSEQ multiplex PCR, while the TCRdb copy is restricted to in-frame clones and leaves out a portion. The sample yields 100,000 to 150,000 clones, around 81% seen once. Notes on the study in general: V- and J-gene trimming of TCR beta was linked (in a later analysis) to a missense DCLRE1C variant.

In the case of this clone: Its antigen is as yet unknown.

The source material was PBMCs. This receptor was obtained from a female donor in good health and CMV-seronegative.

The chain's CDR3 is CASSPALGVGDEQFF. As DNA, the CDR3 is TGTGCCAGCAGCCCCGCGTTAGGAGTAGGCGATGAGCAGTTCTTC. The gene calls are TRBV7-6 and TRBJ2-1; D is unresolved. V lost 5 bases to trimming and J lost 8 bases, with 19 bases between them. This CDR3 is built from 15 residues. The germline CDR1 and CDR2 sequences are SGHVS and FNYEAQ.